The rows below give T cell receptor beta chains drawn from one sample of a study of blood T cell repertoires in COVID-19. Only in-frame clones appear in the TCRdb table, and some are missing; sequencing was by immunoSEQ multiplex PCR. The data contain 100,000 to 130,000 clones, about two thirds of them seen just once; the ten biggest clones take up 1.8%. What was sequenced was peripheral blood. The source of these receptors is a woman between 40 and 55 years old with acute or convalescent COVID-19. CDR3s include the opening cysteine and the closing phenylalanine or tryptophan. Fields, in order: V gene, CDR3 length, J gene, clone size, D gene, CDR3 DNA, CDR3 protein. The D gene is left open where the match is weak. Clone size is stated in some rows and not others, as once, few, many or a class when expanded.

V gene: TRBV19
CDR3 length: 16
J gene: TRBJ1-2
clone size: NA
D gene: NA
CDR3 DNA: TGTGCCAGTAGTATCGACGGACTAGGGGGAAACTATGGCTACACCTTC
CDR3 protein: CASSIDGLGGNYGYTF

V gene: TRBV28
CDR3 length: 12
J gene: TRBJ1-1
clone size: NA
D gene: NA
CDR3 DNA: TGTGCCAGCAGCTACGGACTTAATGAAGCTTTCTTT
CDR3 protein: CASSYGLNEAFF

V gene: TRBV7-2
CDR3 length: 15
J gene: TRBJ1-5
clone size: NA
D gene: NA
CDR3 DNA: TGTGCCAGCAGCTTAGGCGTCAATAGCAATCAGCCCCAGCATTTT
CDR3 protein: CASSLGVNSNQPQHF

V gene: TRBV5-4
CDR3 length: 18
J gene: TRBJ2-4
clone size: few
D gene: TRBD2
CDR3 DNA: TGTGCCAGCAGCCCTAGCCTTAGCGGGGGGTCTCCCAAAAACATTCAGTACTTC
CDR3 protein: CASSPSLSGGSPKNIQYF

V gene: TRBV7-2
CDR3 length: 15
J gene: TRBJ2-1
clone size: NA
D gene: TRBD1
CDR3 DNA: TGTGCCAGCAGCGGGGGGACAGGGGGCTCCAATGAGCAGTTCTTC
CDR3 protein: CASSGGTGGSNEQFF

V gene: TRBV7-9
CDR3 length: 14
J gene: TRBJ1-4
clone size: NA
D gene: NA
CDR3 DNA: TGTGCCAGCAGCAACAGGGTGGGGAGTGAAAAACTGTTTTTT
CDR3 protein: CASSNRVGSEKLFF

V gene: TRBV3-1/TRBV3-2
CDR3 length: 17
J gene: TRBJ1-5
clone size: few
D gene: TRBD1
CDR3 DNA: TGTGCCAGCAGCCCTCCAGGGGGCGGGTATAGCAATCAGCCCCAGCATTTT
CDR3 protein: CASSPPGGGYSNQPQHF

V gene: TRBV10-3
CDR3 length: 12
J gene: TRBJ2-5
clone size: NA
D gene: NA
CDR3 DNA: TGTGCCATCAGACGGGAAGGGGAGACCCAGTACTTC
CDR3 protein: CAIRREGETQYF

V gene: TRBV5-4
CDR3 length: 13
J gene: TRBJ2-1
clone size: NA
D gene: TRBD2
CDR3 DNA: TGTGCCAGCAGCACAGGACTAGCGGGGGCACAGTTCTTC
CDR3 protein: CASSTGLAGAQFF

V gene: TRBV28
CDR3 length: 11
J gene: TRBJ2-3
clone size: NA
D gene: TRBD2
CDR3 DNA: TGTGCCAGCAGCGATGGACTAGAACAGTATTTT
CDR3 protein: CASSDGLEQYF

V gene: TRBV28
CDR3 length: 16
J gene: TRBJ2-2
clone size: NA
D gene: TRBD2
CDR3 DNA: TGTGCCAGTCGACTAGCGGGGGGGCCCGTGTCCGGGGAGCTGTTTTTT
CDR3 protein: CASRLAGGPVSGELFF

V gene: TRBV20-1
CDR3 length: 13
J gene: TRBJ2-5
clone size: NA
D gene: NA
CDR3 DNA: TGCAGTGCTAGTGGGCAGGCTCAAGAGACCCAGTACTTC
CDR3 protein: CSASGQAQETQYF

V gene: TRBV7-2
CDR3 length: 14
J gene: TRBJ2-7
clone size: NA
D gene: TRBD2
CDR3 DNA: TGTGCCAGCAGCAAAAGCGGGGGGCCCTACGAGCAGTACTTC
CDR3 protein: CASSKSGGPYEQYF

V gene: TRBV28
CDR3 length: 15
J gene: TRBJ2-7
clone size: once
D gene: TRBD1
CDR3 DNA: TGTGCCAGCAGTTCTCCGAGACAGGGGTTTTACGAGCAGTACTTC
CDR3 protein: CASSSPRQGFYEQYF

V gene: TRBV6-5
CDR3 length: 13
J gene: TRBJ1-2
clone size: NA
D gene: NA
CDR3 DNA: TGTGCCAGCAGTTACTCGTTGAGGGATGGCTACACCTTC
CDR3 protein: CASSYSLRDGYTF

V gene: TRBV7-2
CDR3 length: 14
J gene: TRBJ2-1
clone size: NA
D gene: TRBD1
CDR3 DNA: TGTGCCAGCAGCCGGGACAGGGGGCCCAATGAGCAGTTCTTC
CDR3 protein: CASSRDRGPNEQFF

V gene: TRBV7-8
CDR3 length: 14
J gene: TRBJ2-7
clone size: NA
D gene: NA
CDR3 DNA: TGTGCCAGCAGCTTAGTTCGGGATGGCTACGAGCAGTACTTC
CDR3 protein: CASSLVRDGYEQYF

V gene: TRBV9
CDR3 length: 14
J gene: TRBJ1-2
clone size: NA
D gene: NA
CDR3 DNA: TGTGCCAGCAGCGTAGGTGAGGTGACGTATGGCTACACCTTC
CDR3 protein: CASSVGEVTYGYTF

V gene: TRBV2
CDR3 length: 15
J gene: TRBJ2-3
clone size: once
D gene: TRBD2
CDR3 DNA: TGTGCCAGCAATTCAATAGCGGGGGTCGGAGATACGCAGTATTTT
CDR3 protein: CASNSIAGVGDTQYF

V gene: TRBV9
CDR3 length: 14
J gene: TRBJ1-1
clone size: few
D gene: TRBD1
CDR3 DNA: TGTGCCAGCAGCGTAACTCCAGGACAGGGCGAAGCTTTCTTT
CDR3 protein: CASSVTPGQGEAFF

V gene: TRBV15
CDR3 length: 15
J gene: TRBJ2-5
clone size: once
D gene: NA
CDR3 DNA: TGTGCCACCAGCAGACAACGGGGTCCCGAGGAGACCCAGTACTTC
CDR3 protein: CATSRQRGPEETQYF

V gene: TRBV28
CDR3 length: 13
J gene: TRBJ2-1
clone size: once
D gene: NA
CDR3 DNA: TGTGCCACCACAGTCGGAGGGGCCAATGAGCAGTTCTTC
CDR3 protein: CATTVGGANEQFF

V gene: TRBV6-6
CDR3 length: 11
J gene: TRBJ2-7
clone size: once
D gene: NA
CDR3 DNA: TGTGCCAGCAGTTCGACAGGAAAGCAGTACTTC
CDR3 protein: CASSSTGKQYF

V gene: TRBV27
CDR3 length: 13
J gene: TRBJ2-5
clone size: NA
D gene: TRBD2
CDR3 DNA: TGTGCCAGCAGTTCAGCGGGGGTGCTCTCCCAGTACTTC
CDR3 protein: CASSSAGVLSQYF

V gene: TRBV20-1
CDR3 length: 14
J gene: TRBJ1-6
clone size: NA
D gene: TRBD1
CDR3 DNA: TGCAGTGCTAGTGGAGGGGGCACGAGTTCACCCCTCCACTTT
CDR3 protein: CSASGGGTSSPLHF

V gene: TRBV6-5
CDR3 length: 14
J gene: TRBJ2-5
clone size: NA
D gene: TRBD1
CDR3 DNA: TGTGCCAGCAGAGTGGACAGGGACCAAGAGACCCAGTACTTC
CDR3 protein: CASRVDRDQETQYF

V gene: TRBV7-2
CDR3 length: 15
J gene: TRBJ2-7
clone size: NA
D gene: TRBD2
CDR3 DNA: TGTGCCAGCAGCGTCCAGGCGGGGGGGATCTACGAGCAGTACTTC
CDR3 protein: CASSVQAGGIYEQYF

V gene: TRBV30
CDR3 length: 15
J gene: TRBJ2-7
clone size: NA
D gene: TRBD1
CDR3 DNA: TGTGCCTGGAGTAGGGCGGACAGGGGATCCTACGAGCAGTACTTC
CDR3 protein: CAWSRADRGSYEQYF

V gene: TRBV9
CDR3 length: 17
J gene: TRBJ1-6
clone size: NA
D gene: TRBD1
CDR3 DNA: TGTGCCAGCAGCGAGGGAATGGGACAGAAATCTTATTCACCCCTCCACTTT
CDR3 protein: CASSEGMGQKSYSPLHF

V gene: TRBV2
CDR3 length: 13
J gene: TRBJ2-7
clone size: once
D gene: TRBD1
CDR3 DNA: TGTGCCAGCCCGGGACAGGGGTCCTACGAGCAGTACTTC
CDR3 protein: CASPGQGSYEQYF

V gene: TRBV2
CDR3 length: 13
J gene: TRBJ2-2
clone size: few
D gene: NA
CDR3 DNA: TGTGCCAGCAGTTTGACTCTTACCGGGGAGCTGTTTTTT
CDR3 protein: CASSLTLTGELFF

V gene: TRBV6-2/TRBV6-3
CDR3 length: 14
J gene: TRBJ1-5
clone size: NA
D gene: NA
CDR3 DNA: TGTGCCAGCAGTACCCCGAGACGGGTTCAGCCCCAGCATTTT
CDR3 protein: CASSTPRRVQPQHF

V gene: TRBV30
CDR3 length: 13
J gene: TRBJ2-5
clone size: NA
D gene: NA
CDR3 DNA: TGTGCCTGGAGTGTATTTGGCGGGGAGACCCAGTACTTC
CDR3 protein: CAWSVFGGETQYF

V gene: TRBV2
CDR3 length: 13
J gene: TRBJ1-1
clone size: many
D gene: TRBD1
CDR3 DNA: TGTGCCAGCAGGAGACAGGGGAACACTGAAGCTTTCTTT
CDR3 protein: CASRRQGNTEAFF

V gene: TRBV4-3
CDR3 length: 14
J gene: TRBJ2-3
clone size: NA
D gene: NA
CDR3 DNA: TGCGCCAGCAGCCAAGATCAGGGGTTGGATACGCAGTATTTT
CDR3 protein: CASSQDQGLDTQYF

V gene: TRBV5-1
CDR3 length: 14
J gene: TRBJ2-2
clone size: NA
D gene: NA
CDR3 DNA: TGCGCCAGCAGCTTGGGCAGAAACACCGGGGAGCTGTTTTTT
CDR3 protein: CASSLGRNTGELFF

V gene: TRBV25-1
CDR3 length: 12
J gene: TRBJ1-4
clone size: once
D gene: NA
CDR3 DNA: TGTGCCAGCAGTGATGGGCCCTCCGAACTGTTTTTT
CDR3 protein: CASSDGPSELFF

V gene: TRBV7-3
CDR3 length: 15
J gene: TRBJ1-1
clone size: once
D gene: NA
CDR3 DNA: TGTGCCAGCAGCCAAACGGGGGGAATCGGCACTGAAGCTTTCTTT
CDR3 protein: CASSQTGGIGTEAFF

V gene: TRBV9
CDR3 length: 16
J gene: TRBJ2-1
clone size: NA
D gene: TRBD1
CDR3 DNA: TGTGCCAGCAGCGTCACCGGGACAGGGGGCTTATATGAGCAGTTCTTC
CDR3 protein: CASSVTGTGGLYEQFF

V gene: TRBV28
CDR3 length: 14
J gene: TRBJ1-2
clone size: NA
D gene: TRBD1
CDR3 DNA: TGTGCCACCCCACGCCCGGGGACAGACTATGGCTACACCTTC
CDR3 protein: CATPRPGTDYGYTF

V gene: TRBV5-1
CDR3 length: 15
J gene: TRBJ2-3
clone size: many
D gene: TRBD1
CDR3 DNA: TGCGCCAGCAGCCCGGACAGGGGTGACACAGATACGCAGTATTTT
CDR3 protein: CASSPDRGDTDTQYF

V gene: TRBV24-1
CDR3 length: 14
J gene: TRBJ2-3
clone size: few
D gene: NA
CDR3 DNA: TGTGCCACCAGTTCATACAGGGTCGCAGATACGCAGTATTTT
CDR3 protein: CATSSYRVADTQYF